The T cell receptor (beta chain) under discussion was sequenced for a study of T cell responses to AZD1222 COVID-19 vaccine. Overall study findings and caveats: Baseline seropositivity characterized only 5 to 7 AZD1222 recipients. Every sample of the repertoires postdated the peak T cell response. Clonal diversity was possibly underestimated; the donors were predominantly white British and more often female.

The table came from immunoSEQ multiplex PCR; TCRdb's copy has only in-frame clones and leaves some out. The table records 150,000 to 200,000 clones, 90% of them present only once. With regard to this clone: Its antigen is as yet unknown.

Germline CDR1 reads SGHNT; CDR2 reads YYREEE (reference sequence). This CDR3 is 15 amino acids long. The V and J ends lost 0 bases and 4 bases respectively, with 13 bases between them. The receptor was isolated from an adult who received the MenACWY meningococcal vaccine as a control. The chain uses TRBV5-4 and TRBJ1-1; D perhaps matches TRBD1 (5 bases). The specimen was peripheral blood, collected 28 days after the second dose of the MenACWY control vaccine. The CDR3 DNA follows: TGTGCCAGCAGCTTGGCCTTATCGAGGGGCACTGAAGCTTTCTTT. Residues: CASSLALSRGTEAFF. Filled out from reference TRBV5-4 and TRBJ1-1, the complete variable domain reads ETGVTQSPTHLIKTRGQQVTLRCSSQSGHNTVSWYQQALGQGPQFIFQYYREEENGRGNFPPRFSGLQFPNYSSELNVNALELDDSALYLCASSLALSRGTEAFFGQGTRLTVV.